The source of this T cell receptor beta chain is a study of blood T cell repertoires in COVID-19 (dated by TCRdb to about 2020). For context, the study as a whole: Collaborator samples came from the United States, Italy and Spain and covered acute and convalescent phases of COVID-19. The prospective study material was composed of cDNA or gDNA derived from T cells, B-cell-depleted T cells, or PBMCs. Deeply sampled blood TCRbeta repertoires from subjects exposed to, actively infected with, or recovered from COVID-19 were included in the dataset. The repertoires were released in a freely available public database meant as a resource for research on the immune response to SARS-CoV-2. Samples came from the ongoing ImmuneRACE study (first 160 participants) plus 1,254 subjects from 6 global collaborators. Nearly every sample came with metadata listing a de-identified subject ID, COVID-19 status, age in years and sex. Where HLA class I and class II types were available, the types were taken from metadata supplied by the sample provider, not from assay-based typing.

Notes on this clone: What antigen it recognizes has not been identified. No base quality information exists; no much larger clone differs at one position.

The CDR3 has 17 amino acids, counting the end cysteine and phenylalanine. The sequence is cut down to CDR3 DNA, 51 bases in frame from base 1. Here V drops 3 bases and J drops 1 base, and the junction holds 9 bases not matched to any gene. The germline V gene encodes CDR1 LNHNV and CDR2 YYDKDF (reference sequence). Whole blood was collected in K2EDTA tubes by collaborating institutions according to the institutions' own protocols. Collaborator samples were shipped for TCRbeta analysis as frozen whole blood, isolated PBMCs, or DNA extracted from either sample type. TCRbeta CDR3 regions were amplified from genomic DNA by means of the immunoSEQ Assay, a bias-controlled multiplex PCR. The original pipeline was this. The number of nucleated cells in each sample was estimated by amplification of reference gene primers within the assay. To quantify the absolute abundance of each unique TCRbeta CDR3 rearrangement, sequence reads were collapsed and filtered. For each sample, productive Simpson clonality was calculated as the square root of Simpson's diversity index across productive rearrangements. The clones in this table, taken by TCRdb from immuneACCESS, are in-frame only. Not every clone is retained; where verified, under half of the shortfall comes from an unresolved V gene, and the cause of the rest is unknown. The DNA gave D and trimming, while V, J and clone size come from that table. Recorded for this sample are about 100,000 clones; 80% of them occurred a single time. Together, the top ten hold 12% of the sample.

Findings and caveats that apply to the study as a whole: How much clinical and demographic metadata was included differed by source and by participant, and the metadata was provided uncurated.

Sequencing used peripheral blood. The chain joins TRBV15 to TRBJ2-1; 7 junctional bases match TRBD2. The receptor was derived from a woman between 70 and 85 years old with acute or convalescent COVID-19. The CDR3 region reads CATSSRIMGGSYNEQFF. The nucleotides are TGTGCCACCAGCAGTCGTATTATGGGGGGGTCCTACAATGAGCAGTTCTTC.